Below, 21 T cell receptor beta chains from the same sample are listed, as sequenced in a study of blood T cell repertoires in COVID-19. The protocol was immunoSEQ multiplex PCR, while the TCRdb copy is restricted to in-frame clones and leaves out a portion. The data contain approximately 150,000 clones, roughly 88% of them singletons. Input material: PBMCs or T cells enriched from blood (not recorded which). The receptors were sampled from a man between 65 and 85 years old who had been exposed to COVID-19.

The genes are TRBV18 and TRBJ2-7; 7 positions agree with TRBD2. Germline CDR1 KGHSH, CDR2 LQKENI. The CDR3 sequence is 18 residues long. Trimming at V came to 2 bases and at J to 2 bases, leaving 15 bases not matched to a gene. Here the CDR3 reads CASSPFMLGRGLTYEQYF. In DNA form, the CDR3 reads TGTGCCAGCTCACCATTTATGTTGGGTAGGGGACTAACCTACGAGCAGTACTTC.

The chain couples TRBV7-7 to TRBJ2-3, with TRBD2 matching over 10 bases. Trimming removed 4 bases from V and 2 bases from J; junction bases left unmatched: 3. Per the germline V gene, CDR1 is SSHAT and CDR2 is FNYEAQ (reference sequence). This CDR3 region has 15 residues. The CDR3 sequence: CASSSGLAPTDTQYF. Written as DNA, the CDR3 is TGTGCCAGCAGCTCGGGACTAGCGCCCACAGATACGCAGTATTTT.

The CDR3 protein is CASSRSGTSGTDTQYF. The CDR3 DNA reads TGTGCCAGTAGTAGGTCCGGGACTAGCGGAACAGATACGCAGTATTTT. The chain carries TRBV19 and TRBJ2-3, with 11 nucleotides matching TRBD2. The V segment lost 4 bases and the J segment 3 bases; nucleotides outside the gene matches: 6. Germline V gene data show CDR1 as LNHDA and CDR2 as SQIVND (reference sequence). CDR3 length equals 16 residues.

The chain joins TRBV4-3 to TRBJ2-7, with a tentative D call TRBD1 (6 bases). CDR1 and CDR2 (germline): LGHNA, YSLEER. V lost 0 bases and J 4 bases, leaving 10 bases between the germline ends. This CDR3 region has 14 residues. DNA of the CDR3: TGCGCCAGCAGCCAAGACAGGGGTCCGTACGAGCAGTACTTC. The encoded protein is CASSQDRGPYEQYF.

The chain combines TRBV11-3 with TRBJ2-6, with TRBD1 matching 9 bases. The CDR3 has 17 residues. Germline V gives CDR1 SGHNT, CDR2 YENEEA. With V trimmed by 5 bases and J by 1 base, 6 bases remained unmatched. The CDR3 is CASSEGQGASGANVLTF. CDR3 bases: TGTGCCAGCAGCGAGGGACAGGGTGCTTCTGGGGCCAACGTCCTGACTTTC.

This rearrangement joins TRBV13 to TRBJ2-3; 10 positions agree with TRBD2. J lost 6 bases, V lost 5 bases, and 5 bases had no gene match. This CDR3 comprises 14 residues. Germline V gene sequence: CDR1 PRHDT, CDR2 FYEKMQ (reference sequence). In DNA form, the CDR3 reads TGTGCCAGCAGCGGACTAGCGGTGGGGGATACGCAGTATTTT. Encoded protein: CASSGLAVGDTQYF.

The CDR3 DNA follows: TGTGCCAGCAGCTTAGTCAGTGGGCAAGGGGATGAGCAGTTCTTC. Encoded protein: CASSLVSGQGDEQFF. The J gene is TRBJ2-1, the V gene TRBV7-9; TRBD1 is a possible D gene (5 bases). The CDR3 sequence is 15 residues long. The germline V gene encodes CDR1 SEHNR and CDR2 FQNEAQ (reference sequence). Trimming removed 1 base at V and 8 bases at J, with 15 bases between.

This chain links TRBV3-1 (or the pseudogene TRBV3-2) with TRBJ1-2, with a weak D call TRBD1 (5 bases). Germline V lookup: CDR1 LGHDT, CDR2 YNNKEL (reference sequence). CDR3 length equals 15 residues. V gave up 0 bases and J gave up 2 bases, with 10 bases separating them. In nucleotides, the CDR3 is TGTGCCAGCAGCCAAGATGGGGGAGGGAACTATGGCTACACCTTC. Translated, it gives CASSQDGGGNYGYTF.

This sequence joins TRBV2 and TRBJ1-2, with no clear D. Looked up from germline, CDR1 is SNHLY and CDR2 is FYNNEI. V was shortened by 4 bases and J by 2 bases, with 8 bases between the two germline ends. The CDR3 has 13 residues. The CDR3 loop reads CASSGLENYGYTF. The CDR3 bases are TGTGCCAGCAGTGGTTTGGAGAACTATGGCTACACCTTC.

The CDR3 sequence: CASSQEGQGASSPLHF. CDR3 nucleotide sequence: TGCGCCAGCAGCCAAGAAGGGCAGGGGGCTAGTTCACCCCTCCACTTT. The rearrangement joins TRBV4-1 to TRBJ1-6; 8 nucleotides line up with TRBD1. V was pared by 0 bases and J by 9 bases, with 7 bases of the junction left unmatched. CDR1 and CDR2 from the germline V gene are MGHRA and YSYEKL. CDR3 length equals 16 residues.

A single count supports this clone. V usage is TRBV27 and J usage is TRBJ1-2; 10 nucleotides agree with TRBD1. The trim removed 5 bases at V and 7 bases at J, leaving 7 bases unmatched. Germline values: CDR1 MNHEY, CDR2 SMNVEV (reference sequence). This CDR3 has 14 amino acids. CDR3 in DNA: TGTGCCAGCAGTCCAAGGACAGGGGGTACTGGCTACACCTTC. The encoded protein is CASSPRTGGTGYTF.

CDR3 in DNA: TGTGCCAGCAGTTACTCGCAAGCGGGCTACACCGGGGAGCTGTTTTTT. It codes for CASSYSQAGYTGELFF. The chain has TRBV6-5 and TRBJ2-2, with TRBD2 as a possible D gene (6 bases). The germline V gene has CDR1 MNHEY and CDR2 SVGAGI. The CDR3 consists of 16 residues. Between the trimmed V and J ends, which lost 0 bases and 3 bases, there was a span of 11 bases.

The chain is built from TRBV28 and TRBJ1-3, with D unclear. Trimming removed 6 bases at V and 0 bases at J, with 9 bases between. The germline V gene encodes CDR1 MDHEN and CDR2 SYDVKM. This CDR3 contains 14 residues. The CDR3 is CASRNGNSGNTIYF. The CDR3 nucleotides are TGTGCCAGCAGGAACGGGAACTCTGGAAACACCATATATTTT.

The sample holds one count of this clone. The rearrangement joins TRBV30 to TRBJ1-2; 7 bases fit TRBD1. Germline values: CDR1 GTSNPN, CDR2 SVGIG (reference sequence). CDR3 size: 12 residues. V trimming: 4 bases; J trimming: 7 bases; junction bases outside the gene matches: 6. The CDR3 DNA sequence: TGTGCCTGGACAGGGGGGTTGGGTGGCTACACCTTC. It is translated as CAWTGGLGGYTF. Full variable domain (remainder filled in from reference TRBV30 and TRBJ1-2): SQTIHQWPATLVQPVGSPLSLECTVEGTSNPNLYWYRQAAGRGLQLLFYSVGIGQISSEVPQNLSASRPQDRQFILSSKKLLLSDSGFYLCAWTGGLGGYTFGSGTRLTVV.

The chain links TRBV19 to TRBJ2-7; no clear D gene. The germline CDR1 and CDR2 sequences are LNHDA and SQIVND (reference sequence). This CDR3 has 15 amino acids. The germline V and J ends were trimmed by 5 bases and 2 bases, with 16 bases remaining between them. CDR3 coding DNA: TGTGCCAGTAGTCCCACCCTTCCAGGTACCTACGAGCAGTACTTC. It encodes CASSPTLPGTYEQYF.

The V and J genes are TRBV27 and TRBJ1-5, with D unresolved. The CDR3 loop spans 13 amino acids. V was shortened by 2 bases and J by 6 bases, with 8 bases between the two germline ends. The germline V gene encodes CDR1 MNHEY and CDR2 SMNVEV (reference sequence). The CDR3 here is CASSLNLFQPQHF. Here the CDR3 DNA reads TGTGCCAGCAGTTTAAACTTGTTTCAGCCCCAGCATTTT.

The chain uses TRBV7-6 and TRBJ1-3; the match to TRBD1 covers 8 bases. Unmatched junction bases numbered 8, after V lost 4 bases and J lost 3 bases. This CDR3 has 16 amino acids. Germline loops: CDR1 SGHVS, CDR2 FNYEAQ. CDR3 amino acids: CASSSTQGASGNTIYF. The CDR3 DNA reads as TGTGCCAGCAGCTCGACTCAGGGGGCTAGTGGAAACACCATATATTTT. The full variable domain, its missing parts supplied by reference TRBV7-6 and TRBJ1-3, is GAGVSQSPRYKVTKRGQDVALRCDPISGHVSLYWYRQALGQGPEFLTYFNYEAQQDKSGLPNDRFSAERPEGSISTLTIQRTEQRDSAMYRCASSSTQGASGNTIYFGEGSWLTVV.

The CDR3 reads CASTLGSGGGYEQYF. The CDR3 nucleotides are TGTGCCAGCACACTCGGGAGTGGCGGGGGGTACGAGCAGTACTTC. The chain joins TRBV18 to TRBJ2-7; the match to TRBD2 covers 8 bases. With 8 bases clipped from V and 4 bases from J, the junction kept 13 bases outside the gene matches. CDR3 size: 15 residues. Germline V gives CDR1 KGHSH, CDR2 LQKENI.

V usage is TRBV19 and J usage is TRBJ1-2, with D maybe TRBD1 (6 bases). This CDR3 has 17 amino acids. Looked up from germline, CDR1 is LNHDA and CDR2 is SQIVND (reference sequence). Trimming stripped 8 bases from V and 1 base from J, with 23 bases between. The CDR3 coding sequence is TGTGCCAGTGGTCTGGGACCGACTGGGGGCTTTAACTATGGCTACACCTTC. Amino acids: CASGLGPTGGFNYGYTF. Variable domain in full (rest from reference TRBV19 and TRBJ1-2): DGGITQSPKYLFRKEGQNVTLSCEQNLNHDAMYWYRQDPGQGLRLIYYSQIVNDFQKGDIAEGYSVSREKKESFPLTVTSAQKNPTAFYLCASGLGPTGGFNYGYTFGSGTRLTVV.

The CDR3 region is CATSVPPGHNTF. The CDR3 DNA reads as TGTGCCACCAGTGTGCCTCCGGGACACAACACCTTC. This chain links TRBV24-1 with TRBJ1-2, with D tentatively TRBD1 (6 bases). Trimming took 5 bases from V and 12 from J, leaving 15 bases between them. Germline CDR1 is KGHDR and CDR2 is SFDVKD. The CDR3 runs 12 residues.

This clone was recorded a few times. The chain carries TRBV6-5 and TRBJ1-1; D is possibly TRBD1 (5 bases). This CDR3 spans 13 amino acids. V was shortened by 8 bases and J by 2 bases, with 12 bases between the two germline ends. Germline lookup yields CDR1 MNHEY and CDR2 SVGAGI. CDR3 amino acids: CASVETVNTEAFF. The CDR3 nucleotides are TGTGCCAGCGTCGAGACAGTCAACACTGAAGCTTTCTTT.